These 9 T cell receptor beta chains originate from one sample sequenced in a study of blood T cell repertoires in COVID-19. Sequencing used immunoSEQ multiplex PCR; TCRdb keeps in-frame clones, though not all of them. The sample includes approximately 69,000 clones, almost 90% of them seen just once. Sequencing used peripheral blood. These receptors all come from a man aged 50-59 years with acute or convalescent COVID-19.

The chain has TRBV2 and TRBJ1-1, with TRBD1 matching over 9 bases. The length of the CDR3 is 14 residues. Germline loops: CDR1 SNHLY, CDR2 FYNNEI. V lost 4 bases to trimming and J lost 2 bases; unmatched junction nucleotides: 2. Written as DNA, the CDR3 is TGTGCCAGCAGTGGAACAGGGGGCAACACTGAAGCTTTCTTT. This translates into CASSGTGGNTEAFF.

The chain links TRBV6-1 to TRBJ1-4; tentatively, D is TRBD1 (6 bases). The germline gives CDR1 MNHNS, CDR2 SASEGT. Trimming stripped 5 bases from V and 8 bases from J, with 15 bases between. The CDR3 runs to 14 residues. The DNA of the CDR3 is TGTGCCAGCAGTCCACAGGGCTGGGGGGAAAAACTGTTTTTT. Its translation is CASSPQGWGEKLFF.

V usage is TRBV10-3 and J usage is TRBJ1-1; a weak D match, TRBD1 (5 bases). The germline V gene encodes CDR1 ENHRY and CDR2 SYGVKD. The CDR3 loop spans 12 amino acids. Trimming removed 8 bases at V and 5 bases at J, with 12 bases between. CDR3 in amino acids: CAIGRGSTEAFF. CDR3 DNA sequence: TGTGCCATCGGAAGGGGTAGTACTGAAGCTTTCTTT.

The chain uses TRBV7-9 and TRBJ1-1; the D gene is possibly TRBD1 (6 bases). This CDR3 is built from 13 residues. Germline CDR1 and CDR2: SEHNR and FQNEAQ (reference sequence). Between the trimmed V and J ends, which lost 1 base and 3 bases, there was a span of 6 bases. CDR3 in amino acids: CASSLEGDTEAFF. Written as DNA, the CDR3 is TGTGCCAGCAGCTTAGAGGGGGACACTGAAGCTTTCTTT.

This chain connects TRBV2 to TRBJ2-1, with 7 bases matching TRBD2. Per the germline V gene, CDR1 is SNHLY and CDR2 is FYNNEI. The CDR3 has 16 residues. V shed 4 bases and J 5 bases; nucleotides not matched to a gene: 11. CDR3 sequence (DNA): TGTGCCAGCAGTGGCCGGGGACTGAGCGGGAACAATGAGCAGTTCTTC. Its protein is CASSGRGLSGNNEQFF.

The chain employs TRBV6-5 and TRBJ2-3; D unresolved. The V gene's germline CDR1 is MNHEY and CDR2 SVGAGI. Deletions cut 6 bases from V and 6 bases from J, with 16 bases between. The CDR3 has 14 residues. CDR3: CASSLGMVGDTQYF. The CDR3 DNA reads TGTGCCAGCAGCTTGGGCATGGTTGGGGATACGCAGTATTTT.

The chain has TRBV19 and TRBJ1-1; a possible D gene is TRBD1 (6 bases). This CDR3 is 15 amino acids long. Germline V gene sequence: CDR1 LNHDA, CDR2 SQIVND (reference sequence). The V gene lost 5 bases and the J gene lost 5 bases, with 18 bases spanning the gap. DNA for the CDR3: TGTGCCAGTAGTCTACAGGGTCGGTTGAGTACTGAAGCTTTCTTT. This codes for CASSLQGRLSTEAFF. Complete variable domain (other parts from reference TRBV19 and TRBJ1-1): DGGITQSPKYLFRKEGQNVTLSCEQNLNHDAMYWYRQDPGQGLRLIYYSQIVNDFQKGDIAEGYSVSREKKESFPLTVTSAQKNPTAFYLCASSLQGRLSTEAFFGQGTRLTVV.

This clone has just a few counts. The chain is built from TRBV11-3 and TRBJ1-2; 12 positions agree with TRBD1. The CDR3 covers 17 residues. The germline CDR1 and CDR2 sequences are SGHNT and YENEEA. Trimming removed 5 bases from V and 4 bases from J; junction bases left unmatched: 11. The CDR3: CASSVSGTGGASYGYTF. Written as DNA, the CDR3 is TGTGCCAGCAGCGTCTCCGGGACAGGGGGCGCAAGCTATGGCTACACCTTC. The full variable domain, in which reference TRBV11-3 and TRBJ1-2 provide the parts outside the CDR3, is EAGVVQSPRYKIIEKKQPVAFWCNPISGHNTLYWYLQNLGQGPELLIRYENEEAVDDSQLPKDRFSAERLKGVDSTLKIQPAELGDSAVYLCASSVSGTGGASYGYTFGSGTRLTVV.

The chain recombines TRBV5-4 with TRBJ2-1, with TRBD2 identical over 12 bases. The CDR3 totals 16 residues. Germline values: CDR1 SGHNT, CDR2 YYREEE (reference sequence). V gave up 3 bases and J gave up 3 bases; unmatched junction bases: 4. The CDR3 loop is CASSSPTSGGYNEQFF. Written as DNA, the CDR3 is TGTGCCAGCAGCTCACCGACTAGCGGGGGCTACAATGAGCAGTTCTTC. Complete variable domain (other parts from reference TRBV5-4 and TRBJ2-1): ETGVTQSPTHLIKTRGQQVTLRCSSQSGHNTVSWYQQALGQGPQFIFQYYREEENGRGNFPPRFSGLQFPNYSSELNVNALELDDSALYLCASSSPTSGGYNEQFFGPGTRLTVL.